The 21 T cell receptor beta chains in this list originate from one sample, sequenced in a study of T cell changes during pregnancy in multiple sclerosis. Only in-frame clones appear in the TCRdb table, and some are missing; sequencing was by immunoSEQ multiplex PCR. The data contain 18,000 or so clones, more than 75% of them singletons. The material sequenced was CD8+ T cells from peripheral blood mononuclear cells, taken in the third trimester of pregnancy. These receptors all stem from a female donor in good health, enrolled as a control in a pregnancy study.

The chain uses TRBV7-9 and TRBJ2-7; tentative D call: TRBD1 (6 bases). V was cut by 2 bases and J by 1 base, with 9 bases left in between. CDR1 is SEHNR and CDR2 is FQNEAQ in the germline V gene (reference sequence). The CDR3 has 14 residues. The CDR3 region has the DNA TGTGCCAGCAGCTTACAAGGGGGTTCCTACGAGCAGTACTTC. This encodes CASSLQGGSYEQYF.

The count of this clone is one. The gene calls are TRBV7-6 and TRBJ2-5; 7 bases agree with TRBD2. This CDR3 contains 15 residues. CDR1 and CDR2 (germline): SGHVS, FNYEAQ. The V segment lost 5 bases and the J segment 5 bases; nucleotides outside the gene matches: 11. The CDR3 nucleotides read TGTGCCAGCAGCCCACTTCGCGGGGAGGGGGAGACCCAGTACTTC. It yields the protein CASSPLRGEGETQYF.

This clone was recorded only once. CDR3 protein: CASSVGDGGYSYEQYF. DNA for the CDR3: TGTGCCAGCAGCGTAGGGGATGGCGGGTACTCCTACGAGCAGTACTTC. The rearrangement uses TRBV9 and TRBJ2-7; D perhaps matches TRBD2 (5 bases). Germline V gives CDR1 SGDLS, CDR2 YYNGEE. V lost 0 bases and J 0 bases, leaving 13 bases between the germline ends. The CDR3 sequence is 16 residues long.

This chain connects TRBV30 to TRBJ1-3, with D possibly being TRBD1 (5 bases). The CDR3 loop spans 12 amino acids. V was pared by 4 bases and J by 4 bases, with 8 bases between. Per germline, CDR1 GTSNPN and CDR2 SVGIG (reference sequence). The CDR3 DNA follows: TGTGCCTGGAAACAGGCGGGAAACACCATATATTTT. It is translated as CAWKQAGNTIYF.

The V gene is TRBV6-1, the J gene TRBJ2-7, with D possibly matching TRBD1 (6 bases). This CDR3 comprises 15 residues. V was clipped by 2 bases and J by 5 bases, with 16 bases between them. The V gene's germline CDR1 is MNHNS and CDR2 SASEGT. The CDR3 region is CASSESPQGYHEQYF. The CDR3 DNA reads as TGTGCCAGCAGTGAATCCCCACAGGGATACCACGAGCAGTACTTC.

This rearrangement joins TRBV9 to TRBJ2-7; 8 positions agree with TRBD2. There are 14 residues in the CDR3. The germline CDR1 and CDR2 sequences are SGDLS and YYNGEE. J was trimmed by 4 bases and V by 2 bases; bases with no gene match: 5. CDR3: CASSVGGRWYEQYF. CDR3 coding DNA: TGTGCCAGCAGCGTTGGCGGGAGGTGGTACGAGCAGTACTTC.

The gene calls are TRBV9 and TRBJ2-3, with TRBD2 matching 9 bases. The germline V gene has CDR1 SGDLS and CDR2 YYNGEE. The CDR3 extends over 17 amino acids. V was clipped by 3 bases and J by 2 bases; unmatched bases: 10. CDR3 protein: CASSAPPAGGTTDTQYF. CDR3 bases: TGTGCCAGCAGCGCGCCCCCAGCGGGGGGAACCACAGATACGCAGTATTTT.

The CDR3, as DNA: TGTGCCAGTAGTATGACTTCCGGGACTAGCTATAGGTATGAGCAGTTCTTC. The encoded protein is CASSMTSGTSYRYEQFF. V gene TRBV19 combines with J gene TRBJ2-1; 9 nucleotides agree with TRBD2. V shed 3 bases, J shed 8 bases, and the junction held 14 bases outside the gene matches. This CDR3 has 17 amino acids. The V gene's germline CDR1 is LNHDA and CDR2 SQIVND (reference sequence).

The chain employs TRBV9 and TRBJ2-3, with D hard to call. V lost 0 bases to trimming and J lost 5 bases, with 10 bases between them. Per the germline V gene, CDR1 is SGDLS and CDR2 is YYNGEE. The CDR3 is made up of 14 amino acids. The CDR3, as DNA: TGTGCCAGCAGCGTAGCTGATAGAGAAGATACGCAGTATTTT. It yields the protein CASSVADREDTQYF.

V usage is TRBV6-5 and J usage is TRBJ1-2; TRBD1 might be the D (5 bases). In germline, CDR1 is MNHEY, CDR2 SVGAGI. The CDR3 consists of 16 residues. Trimming cost V 2 bases and J 8 bases, with 21 bases left between them. The DNA of the CDR3 is TGTGCCAGCAGTTACGCGGGGCGGGAAGGGGAAGGGGGCTACACCTTC. Amino acid sequence: CASSYAGREGEGGYTF.

The chain uses TRBV5-1 and TRBJ2-7; 8 bases are shared with TRBD2. After removal of 2 bases from V and 3 bases from J, the junction contained 4 bases not matched to a gene. CDR1 is SGHRS, CDR2 YFSETQ, per germline. The CDR3 consists of 14 residues. The CDR3 here is CASSFRGGNYEQYF. The CDR3 nucleotides are TGCGCCAGCAGCTTCCGGGGGGGGAACTACGAGCAGTACTTC.

This chain links TRBV30 with TRBJ2-3; 7 nucleotides line up with TRBD2. In germline, CDR1 is GTSNPN, CDR2 SVGIG (reference sequence). The J segment lost 5 bases and the V segment lost 4 bases, leaving 9 bases of the junction unmatched. This CDR3 has 14 residues. Written as DNA, the CDR3 is TGTGCCTGGATTAGTCGGGAGGATGGAGATACGCAGTATTTT. This sequence encodes CAWISREDGDTQYF.

The chain combines TRBV15 with TRBJ2-7; 10 bases agree with TRBD1. The CDR3 length is 16 residues. Germline CDR1 and CDR2: LNHNV and YYDKDF (reference sequence). The trim removed 3 bases at V and 1 base at J, leaving 6 bases unmatched. CDR3 residues: CATSRDRDRGSYEQYF. In nucleotides, the CDR3 is TGTGCCACCAGCAGGGACCGGGACAGGGGTTCCTACGAGCAGTACTTC.

Sample share makes this clone large (0.1 to 1%). This chain connects TRBV10-2 to TRBJ2-7; no reliable D call. Germline V gene lookup returns CDR1 WSHSY and CDR2 SAAADI. V lost 2 bases to trimming and J lost 2 bases, with 10 bases between them. The length of the CDR3 is 14 residues. The CDR3 sequence is CASSEPSSPYEQYF. For the CDR3, the DNA is TGCGCCAGCAGTGAGCCTTCCTCCCCCTACGAGCAGTACTTC.

The V gene is TRBV28, the J gene TRBJ2-5; 9 nucleotides agree with TRBD1. This CDR3 region has 15 residues. Trimming cost V 5 bases and J 2 bases; bases outside gene matches: 6. Per germline, CDR1 MDHEN and CDR2 SYDVKM. In DNA, the CDR3 is TGTGCCAGCAGTGCTCCGGGACAGGGTCAAGAGACCCAGTACTTC. It encodes CASSAPGQGQETQYF.

The CDR3 loop is CASRGAASKRTDTQYF. DNA for the CDR3: TGTGCCAGCAGGGGGGCTGCGTCCAAACGCACAGATACGCAGTATTTT. This chain uses TRBV27 with TRBJ2-3; D is possibly TRBD1 (6 bases). V dropped 6 bases and J dropped 1 base, with 17 bases sitting between them. The germline V gene has CDR1 MNHEY and CDR2 SMNVEV (reference sequence). The CDR3 contains 16 residues.

In DNA, the CDR3 is TGTGCCAGCAGCCAAGCGGGAGGAGGGTACCAAGAGACCCAGTACTTC. Protein product: CASSQAGGGYQETQYF. The chain has TRBV4-2 and TRBJ2-5, with TRBD2 identical over 7 bases. Germline V gene lookup returns CDR1 LGHNA and CDR2 YNFKEQ. The junction had 5 bases not matched to a gene; V was cut back by 1 base and J by 0 bases. This CDR3 is built from 16 residues.

This chain uses TRBV5-1 with TRBJ2-4; D perhaps matches TRBD1 (6 bases). Germline CDR1 reads SGHRS; CDR2 reads YFSETQ. Trimming stripped 1 base from V and 0 bases from J, with 26 bases between. The CDR3 contains 21 residues. The CDR3 coding sequence is TGCGCCAGCAGCTTGTTCTCCTCCTACGAACAGGGAGAATTAGCCAAAAACATTCAGTACTTC. It specifies CASSLFSSYEQGELAKNIQYF. The variable domain in full, completed from reference TRBV5-1 and TRBJ2-4, reads KAGVTQTPRYLIKTRGQQVTLSCSPISGHRSVSWYQQTPGQGLQFLFEYFSETQRNKGNFPGRFSGRQFSNSRSEMNVSTLELGDSALYLCASSLFSSYEQGELAKNIQYFGAGTRLSVL.

V usage is TRBV18 and J usage is TRBJ1-2; tentatively, D is TRBD1 (6 bases). The V end was cut by 0 bases, the J end by 3 bases, with 17 bases between. CDR1 is KGHSH and CDR2 is LQKENI in the germline V gene. The CDR3 is made up of 17 amino acids. CDR3 nucleotide sequence: TGTGCCAGCTCACCACCCTTCTGGGGGCCTTCGGACTATGGCTACACCTTC. Protein sequence: CASSPPFWGPSDYGYTF.

The rearrangement links TRBV7-6 to TRBJ1-5, with TRBD1 identical over 9 bases. The CDR3 runs to 15 residues. Germline V gives CDR1 SGHVS, CDR2 FNYEAQ. V dropped 3 bases and J dropped 3; count of bases not matched to a gene: 3. The CDR3: CASSLDRGFNQPQHF. DNA of the CDR3: TGTGCCAGCAGCTTGGACAGGGGCTTCAATCAGCCCCAGCATTTT.

The chain is built from TRBV4-3 and TRBJ2-1, with D possibly being TRBD2 (6 bases). The CDR3 is 16 residues long. The germline V gene encodes CDR1 LGHNA and CDR2 YSLEER. V gave up 1 base and J gave up 0 bases, with 10 bases separating them. In DNA form, the CDR3 reads TGCGCCAGCAGCCAAGGGTTGACTAGCTCCTACAATGAGCAGTTCTTC. It translates to CASSQGLTSSYNEQFF.